A single count supports the clone carrying this T cell receptor (beta chain). Assay used: immunoSEQ multiplex PCR; TCRdb lists only in-frame clones, some missing. The sample contains 400,000 to 550,000 clones, 70% to 90% of which appear only once. The record originates from a study of blood T cell repertoires in COVID-19. Participants came from some 23 US areas, aged roughly 18 to 89 years. Assignment of participants to cohorts was predicated upon participant-reported clinical history. The CDR3 loop spans 13 amino acids. Germline V CDR1 and CDR2: SQVTM, ANQGSEA. The trim removed 4 bases at V and 2 bases at J, leaving 5 bases unmatched.

This TCR was recovered from a woman under 30 with acute COVID-19. The sequencing sample was made of PBMCs or T cells enriched from blood (not recorded which). The chain joins TRBV29-1 to TRBJ2-7; 7 positions match TRBD2. For the CDR3, the DNA is TGCAGCGTTGGGGAGGGGTTCCCCTACGAGCAGTACTTC. This translates into CSVGEGFPYEQYF.